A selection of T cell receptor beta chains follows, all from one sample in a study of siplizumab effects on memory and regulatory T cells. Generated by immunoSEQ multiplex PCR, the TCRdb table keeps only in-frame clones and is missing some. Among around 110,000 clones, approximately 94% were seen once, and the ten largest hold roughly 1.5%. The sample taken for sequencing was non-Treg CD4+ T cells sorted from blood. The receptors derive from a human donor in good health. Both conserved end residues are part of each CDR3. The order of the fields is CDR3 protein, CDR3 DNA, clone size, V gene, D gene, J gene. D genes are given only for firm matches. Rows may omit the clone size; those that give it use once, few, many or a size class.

CDR3: CASSLEGTGGNGYTF
DNA: TGTGCCAGCAGCTTAGAAGGGACAGGGGGCAATGGCTACACCTTC
size: NA
V: TRBV7-2
D: TRBD1
J: TRBJ1-2

CDR3: CASSKGRPKVGTGELFF
DNA: TGTGCCAGCAGCAAAGGCCGACCTAAGGTGGGCACCGGGGAGCTGTTTTTT
size: NA
V: TRBV21-1
D: NA
J: TRBJ2-2

CDR3: CASRVMTSGSHEQFF
DNA: TGTGCCAGCAGGGTCATGACTAGCGGGAGCCATGAGCAGTTCTTC
size: NA
V: TRBV25-1
D: TRBD2
J: TRBJ2-1

CDR3: CASSEVTVGNTEAFF
DNA: TGTGCCAGCAGTGAAGTGACGGTGGGAAACACTGAAGCTTTCTTT
size: NA
V: TRBV25-1
D: NA
J: TRBJ1-1

CDR3: CASSYSPGGYEQYF
DNA: TGCGCCAGCAGCTACAGTCCTGGGGGCTACGAGCAGTACTTC
size: NA
V: TRBV5-1
D: NA
J: TRBJ2-7

CDR3: CASSLRLAGGNTQYF
DNA: TGTGCCAGCAGCTTACGACTAGCGGGGGGAAATACGCAGTATTTT
size: NA
V: TRBV5-6
D: TRBD2
J: TRBJ2-3

CDR3: CASSLTSGNGYTF
DNA: TGTGCCAGCAGCTTAACATCGGGAAATGGCTACACCTTC
size: few
V: TRBV7-3
D: NA
J: TRBJ1-2

CDR3: CASSGGQYQETQYF
DNA: TGTGCCAGCAGTGGGGGACAGTACCAAGAGACCCAGTACTTC
size: NA
V: TRBV2
D: TRBD1
J: TRBJ2-5

CDR3: CATSRDFTQGQTNYGYTF
DNA: TGTGCCACCAGCAGAGACTTTACCCAGGGGCAAACTAACTATGGCTACACCTTC
size: NA
V: TRBV15
D: NA
J: TRBJ1-2

CDR3: CASSPTSGGRYNEQFF
DNA: TGTGCCAGCTCACCGACTAGCGGGGGCAGGTACAATGAGCAGTTCTTC
size: NA
V: TRBV18
D: TRBD2
J: TRBJ2-1

CDR3: CASSLAGTGDIQYF
DNA: TGTGCCAGCAGCTTAGCGGGAACGGGGGACATTCAGTACTTC
size: NA
V: TRBV7-9
D: NA
J: TRBJ2-4

CDR3: CASSLIREDNSPLHF
DNA: TGTGCCAGCTCACTTATACGGGAGGATAATTCACCCCTCCACTTT
size: NA
V: TRBV18
D: NA
J: TRBJ1-6

CDR3: CASTLGAGNSYNEQFF
DNA: TGTGCCAGTACCTTGGGGGCGGGAAATTCCTACAATGAGCAGTTCTTC
size: NA
V: TRBV19
D: NA
J: TRBJ2-1

CDR3: CAIKDGRVQETQYF
DNA: TGTGCCATCAAGGACGGGAGGGTGCAAGAGACCCAGTACTTC
size: NA
V: TRBV10-3
D: TRBD2
J: TRBJ2-5

CDR3: CASKAHSGNTIYF
DNA: TGTGCCAGCAAGGCTCACTCTGGAAACACCATATATTTT
size: NA
V: TRBV6-1
D: NA
J: TRBJ1-3

CDR3: CASSRTGDYTIYF
DNA: TGTGCCAGCAGTAGGACAGGGGATTACACCATATATTTT
size: NA
V: TRBV2
D: TRBD1
J: TRBJ1-3

CDR3: CASSYRGTAQNEKLFF
DNA: TGTGCCAGCAGTTACCGGGGGACAGCACAAAATGAAAAACTGTTTTTT
size: NA
V: TRBV6-5
D: TRBD1
J: TRBJ1-4

CDR3: CASSPGTLLQETQYF
DNA: TGTGCCAGCTCACCCGGGACACTCCTGCAAGAGACCCAGTACTTC
size: few
V: TRBV19
D: NA
J: TRBJ2-5

CDR3: CASSVTPGTTADTQYF
DNA: TGTGCCAGCAGTGTAACGCCCGGGACTACGGCAGATACGCAGTATTTT
size: NA
V: TRBV25-1
D: TRBD2
J: TRBJ2-3

CDR3: CASILGGSYNEQFF
DNA: TGTGCCAGCATCCTCGGAGGGTCCTACAATGAGCAGTTCTTC
size: NA
V: TRBV5-5
D: NA
J: TRBJ2-1

CDR3: CASSVSSGGISYEQYF
DNA: TGTGCCAGCAGCGTAAGTAGCGGGGGAATCTCCTACGAGCAGTACTTC
size: NA
V: TRBV9
D: TRBD2
J: TRBJ2-7

CDR3: CASSSSATGLFYEQYF
DNA: TGTGCCAGCAGCTCCTCCGCGACGGGCCTCTTTTACGAGCAGTACTTC
size: NA
V: TRBV7-2
D: NA
J: TRBJ2-7

CDR3: CASSPGQGEYGYTF
DNA: TGTGCCAGCAGCCCTGGACAGGGCGAATATGGCTACACCTTC
size: NA
V: TRBV7-3
D: TRBD1
J: TRBJ1-2

CDR3: CASSQDQRTGGETQYF
DNA: TGCGCCAGCAGCCAAGATCAGAGAACAGGAGGGGAGACCCAGTACTTC
size: NA
V: TRBV4-1
D: NA
J: TRBJ2-5

CDR3: CASSQAEFTDTQYF
DNA: TGTGCCAGCAGCCAAGCGGAATTCACAGATACGCAGTATTTT
size: NA
V: TRBV6-6
D: NA
J: TRBJ2-3

CDR3: CASSLQGDTGELFF
DNA: TGTGCCAGCAGCTTGCAGGGTGACACCGGGGAGCTGTTTTTT
size: NA
V: TRBV7-9
D: NA
J: TRBJ2-2

CDR3: CASSPGTGGQTQYF
DNA: TGTGCCAGCAGTCCTGGGACAGGGGGCCAGACCCAGTACTTC
size: NA
V: TRBV6-1
D: TRBD1
J: TRBJ2-5

CDR3: CASSQRDTGKYF
DNA: TGTGCCAGCAGTCAAAGAGACACGGGCAAGTATTTT
size: NA
V: TRBV6-6
D: NA
J: TRBJ2-3

CDR3: CASSPLETQYF
DNA: TGTGCCAGCAGCCCCCTGGAGACCCAGTACTTC
size: NA
V: TRBV7-9
D: NA
J: TRBJ2-5

CDR3: CASSRGLAEGYEQYF
DNA: TGTGCCAGCAGCCGGGGACTAGCGGAGGGCTACGAGCAGTACTTC
size: NA
V: TRBV7-3
D: TRBD2
J: TRBJ2-7

CDR3: CASSLAGSGGANTQYF
DNA: TGTGCCAGCAGTTTAGCGGGTAGCGGGGGGGCCAATACGCAGTATTTT
size: NA
V: TRBV28
D: TRBD2
J: TRBJ2-3

CDR3: CASSVMGSSSYNEQFF
DNA: TGTGCCAGCAGTGTGATGGGCTCCAGCTCCTACAATGAGCAGTTCTTC
size: NA
V: TRBV2
D: NA
J: TRBJ2-1

CDR3: CAIRPAGGSGELFF
DNA: TGTGCCATCCGACCGGCGGGAGGATCCGGGGAGCTGTTTTTT
size: NA
V: TRBV6-6
D: TRBD2
J: TRBJ2-2

CDR3: CASSYGLAGVMQFF
DNA: TGTGCCAGCAGTTATGGTCTCGCCGGGGTGATGCAGTTCTTC
size: NA
V: TRBV6-5
D: NA
J: TRBJ2-1

CDR3: CASSVEGRGTEAFF
DNA: TGTGCCAGCAGCGTAGAAGGGAGGGGCACTGAAGCTTTCTTT
size: NA
V: TRBV9
D: NA
J: TRBJ1-1

CDR3: CASSLGPSGEQFF
DNA: TGCGCCAGCAGCTTGGGACCGTCTGGTGAGCAGTTCTTC
size: NA
V: TRBV5-1
D: NA
J: TRBJ2-1

CDR3: CASKFREEEKLFF
DNA: TGTGCCAGCAAGTTCAGGGAGGAGGAAAAACTGTTTTTT
size: NA
V: TRBV6-1
D: NA
J: TRBJ1-4

CDR3: CSFWEGRGTQYF
DNA: TGCAGCTTCTGGGAGGGGCGGGGGACCCAGTACTTC
size: few
V: TRBV29-1
D: TRBD2
J: TRBJ2-5

CDR3: CASRGEGEKLFF
DNA: TGTGCCAGCAGGGGGGAAGGGGAAAAACTGTTTTTT
size: once
V: TRBV2
D: NA
J: TRBJ1-4

CDR3: CASSSGTGAYEQYF
DNA: TGTGCCAGCAGCTCGGGGACGGGCGCCTACGAGCAGTACTTC
size: NA
V: TRBV5-4
D: NA
J: TRBJ2-7

CDR3: CASSLDLGALAKNIQYF
DNA: TGTGCCAGCAGCTTAGATCTAGGGGCCTTAGCCAAAAACATTCAGTACTTC
size: NA
V: TRBV11-2
D: NA
J: TRBJ2-4

CDR3: CASSLEGTGANVLTF
DNA: TGTGCCAGCAGCCTGGAGGGGACTGGGGCCAACGTCCTGACTTTC
size: NA
V: TRBV5-4
D: NA
J: TRBJ2-6

CDR3: CASSLGGGGNEQFF
DNA: TGTGCCAGCAGCTTAGGAGGGGGCGGGAATGAGCAGTTCTTC
size: NA
V: TRBV11-3
D: TRBD1
J: TRBJ2-1

CDR3: CASSLEAGLNTEAFF
DNA: TGCGCCAGCAGCTTGGAGGCAGGATTGAACACTGAAGCTTTCTTT
size: NA
V: TRBV5-1
D: NA
J: TRBJ1-1

CDR3: CASRLDRSYEQYF
DNA: TGTGCCAGTAGATTGGACAGGTCCTACGAGCAGTACTTC
size: NA
V: TRBV19
D: TRBD1
J: TRBJ2-7

CDR3: CASSLDTTGTGELFF
DNA: TGTGCCAGCAGCTTGGACACCACAGGTACCGGGGAGCTGTTTTTT
size: NA
V: TRBV5-4
D: NA
J: TRBJ2-2

CDR3: CASSFYHGNQPQHF
DNA: TGTGCCAGCAGCTTTTACCACGGCAATCAGCCCCAGCATTTT
size: NA
V: TRBV27
D: NA
J: TRBJ1-5

CDR3: CASRDRLNTEAFF
DNA: TGCGCCAGCAGGGACAGATTGAACACTGAAGCTTTCTTT
size: NA
V: TRBV10-1
D: NA
J: TRBJ1-1